One sample yielded the 13 T cell receptor beta chains listed below, sequenced in a study of blood T cell repertoires in COVID-19. The data were produced by immunoSEQ multiplex PCR, yet TCRdb's version contains in-frame clones alone and is incomplete. The table lists about 270,000 clones, 86% of them singletons. Sample: peripheral blood. Every receptor here comes from a woman aged 25 to 45 with COVID-19, enrolled during active disease.

V and J are TRBV15 and TRBJ1-2, with D possibly being TRBD1 (5 bases). The CDR3 length is 13 residues. CDR1 LNHNV and CDR2 YYDKDF come from the germline V gene (reference sequence). V lost 6 bases and J lost 1, with 9 bases in between. Here the CDR3 DNA reads TGTGCCACCAGGGGGCAGAGTAACTATGGCTACACCTTC. Translating it yields CATRGQSNYGYTF.

V gene TRBV4-2 combines with J gene TRBJ1-1, with unresolved D. The germline V gene has CDR1 LGHNA and CDR2 YNFKEQ. V lost 1 base and J 4 bases, leaving 7 bases between the germline ends. CDR3 length equals 13 residues. Here the CDR3 reads CASSQGGFTEAFF. CDR3 DNA sequence: TGTGCCAGCAGCCAAGGAGGGTTCACTGAAGCTTTCTTT.

The chain employs TRBV7-9 and TRBJ2-7, with D possibly matching TRBD1 (6 bases). CDR1 SEHNR and CDR2 FQNEAQ come from the germline V gene (reference sequence). This CDR3 spans 13 amino acids. V dropped 5 bases and J dropped 6 bases, with 14 bases sitting between them. CDR3: CASSHPTGREQYF. In DNA, the CDR3 is TGTGCCAGCAGCCACCCGACAGGCCGCGAGCAGTACTTC.

V usage is TRBV15 and J usage is TRBJ2-1; the match to TRBD2 covers 8 bases. CDR1 LNHNV and CDR2 YYDKDF come from the germline V gene (reference sequence). This CDR3 contains 16 residues. The junction had 8 bases not matched to a gene; V was cut back by 0 bases and J by 7 bases. In nucleotides, the CDR3 is TGTGCCACCAGCAGAGATATCGGGGGGGGCATTAATGAGCAGTTCTTC. Protein sequence: CATSRDIGGGINEQFF.

V gene TRBV9 combines with J gene TRBJ2-3; the D gene is possibly TRBD2 (5 bases). The CDR3 is 14 residues long. The V end lost 2 bases, the J end lost 0 bases, and 7 bases lay between the germline ends. Germline-derived CDR1 and CDR2 are SGDLS and YYNGEE. CDR3 amino acids: CASSVVASTDTQYF. As DNA, the CDR3 is TGTGCCAGCAGCGTTGTAGCGAGCACAGATACGCAGTATTTT.

This clone has more than one count but fewer than ten. CDR3 amino acids: CASSARGVWSNQPQHF. As DNA, the CDR3 is TGTGCCAGCAGCGCCCGCGGGGTTTGGAGCAATCAGCCCCAGCATTTT. The chain joins TRBV5-6 to TRBJ1-5; D call uncertain. The CDR3 consists of 16 residues. Germline V CDR1 and CDR2: SGHDT, YYEEEE. V was trimmed by 4 bases and J by 1 base, leaving 15 bases between them.

The V and J genes are TRBV5-1 and TRBJ2-2; tentatively, D is TRBD2 (5 bases). The germline V gene has CDR1 SGHRS and CDR2 YFSETQ. V was clipped by 6 bases and J by 6 bases, with 21 bases between them. The CDR3 loop spans 16 amino acids. The CDR3 spells CASIAEGPSRSGELFF. CDR3 DNA sequence: TGCGCCAGCATCGCCGAGGGTCCCTCGCGTTCCGGGGAGCTGTTTTTT.

This clone was detected a few times. The rearrangement joins TRBV15 to TRBJ2-7; 10 bases match TRBD1. J was trimmed by 6 bases and V by 7 bases; bases with no gene match: 9. The CDR3 spans 14 residues. CDR1 and CDR2 (germline): LNHNV, YYDKDF (reference sequence). CDR3 residues: CATKAGQGLGEQYF. CDR3 in DNA: TGTGCCACCAAGGCGGGACAGGGGTTGGGCGAGCAGTACTTC. The variable domain in full, with the rest retrieved from reference TRBV15 and TRBJ2-7, is DAMVIQNPRYQVTQFGKPVTLSCSQTLNHNVMYWYQQKSSQAPKLLFHYYDKDFNNEADTPDNFQSRRPNTSFCFLDIRSPGLGDTAMYLCATKAGQGLGEQYFGPGTRLTVT.

This clone has more than one count but fewer than ten. V gene TRBV7-9 combines with J gene TRBJ2-1; D call uncertain. The CDR3 runs 11 residues. V lost 4 bases to trimming and J lost 8 bases, with 6 bases between them. Per the germline V gene, CDR1 is SEHNR and CDR2 is FQNEAQ (reference sequence). Here the CDR3 reads CASSYNDEQFF. The CDR3, as DNA: TGTGCCAGCAGCTATAATGATGAGCAGTTCTTC.

The chain recombines TRBV2 with TRBJ2-7; 9 positions agree with TRBD1. Germline V CDR1 and CDR2: SNHLY, FYNNEI. The ends lost 4 bases at V and 2 bases at J; junction bases unmatched: 6. The CDR3 has 15 residues. In nucleotides, the CDR3 is TGTGCCAGCAGTGTCGGGACAGGGCCAACCTACGAGCAGTACTTC. Translation: CASSVGTGPTYEQYF.

This clone showed up just once. V and J are TRBV9 and TRBJ2-5, with D possibly matching TRBD1 (6 bases). The CDR3 sequence is 14 residues long. Between the trimmed V and J ends, which lost 3 bases and 2 bases, there was a span of 11 bases. Per the germline V gene, CDR1 is SGDLS and CDR2 is YYNGEE. CDR3 bases: TGTGCCAGCAGCGAAGGACAGCCTCAAGAGACCCAGTACTTC. The encoded protein is CASSEGQPQETQYF.

Worth noting for this clone: Sequence at one end of the junction differs from germline and may be a read error. The gene calls are TRBV7-8 and TRBJ2-7; D perhaps matches TRBD2 (6 bases). The CDR3 loop spans 14 amino acids. Germline-derived CDR1 and CDR2 are SGHVS and FQNEAQ. CDR3 nucleotide sequence: TGTGCCAGCAGCCTAACCTTTGAGATGGGGGAGGAAGACTTC. Amino acids: CASSLTFEMGEEDF.

The V gene is TRBV19, the J gene TRBJ1-6; TRBD1 is a possible D gene (5 bases). This CDR3 has 13 residues. Per the germline V gene, CDR1 is LNHDA and CDR2 is SQIVND (reference sequence). V was clipped by 8 bases and J by 3 bases, with 8 bases between them. The CDR3 reads CASWGGYNSPLHF. CDR3 DNA: TGTGCCAGTTGGGGCGGCTATAATTCACCCCTCCACTTT. Filled out from reference TRBV19 and TRBJ1-6, the complete variable domain reads DGGITQSPKYLFRKEGQNVTLSCEQNLNHDAMYWYRQDPGQGLRLIYYSQIVNDFQKGDIAEGYSVSREKKESFPLTVTSAQKNPTAFYLCASWGGYNSPLHFGNGTRLTVT.